The rows below give T cell receptor beta chains drawn from one sample of a study of Graves' ophthalmopathy and Graves' hyperthyroidism. One entry per CDR3 protein results from TCRdb running MiXCR on the multiplex PCR reads. The sample holds about 400,000 distinct CDR3 sequences, 18% seen once. The sequencing sample was made of peripheral blood. These receptors were collected from a woman younger than 30 with Graves' ophthalmopathy. Both conserved end residues are part of each CDR3. A D gene is named only where the DNA matches it firmly. A row's size may be missing; if present it is once, few, many or a size class.

size,J,D,V,CDR3,DNA
many,TRBJ2-7,TRBD1,TRBV2,CASTTAGTAYEQYF,TGTGCCAGCACCACCGCCGGGACAGCGTACGAGCAGTACTTC
many,TRBJ2-5,NA,TRBV2,CASSKPGPHQETQYF,TGTGCCAGCTCTAAACCCGGGCCTCACCAAGAGACCCAGTACTTC
many,TRBJ2-2,NA,TRBV25-1,CASRRPGTNTGELFF,TGTGCCAGCAGGCGACCGGGCACGAACACCGGGGAGCTGTTTTTT
many,TRBJ2-7,TRBD1,TRBV5-1,CASSSGQLSYEQYF,TGCGCCAGCAGCTCGGGACAGCTCTCCTACGAGCAGTACTTC
NA,TRBJ1-5,NA,TRBV20-1,CSARVSARGDQPQHF,TGCAGTGCTAGAGTTAGCGCCCGAGGTGATCAGCCCCAGCATTTT
many,TRBJ2-7,NA,TRBV6-5,CASSFWGDSFYEQYF,TGTGCCAGCAGTTTTTGGGGGGATTCCTTCTACGAGCAGTACTTC
NA,TRBJ2-7,NA,TRBV6-1,CASSEAPTFSYEQYF,TGTGCCAGCAGTGAAGCACCCACCTTCTCCTACGAGCAGTACTTC
NA,TRBJ2-5,TRBD2,TRBV20-1,CSARDVGRATGETQYF,TGCAGTGCTAGAGATGTAGGGAGGGCCACAGGAGAGACCCAGTACTTC
many,TRBJ1-1,TRBD1,TRBV27,CASSSQTDREIEAFF,TGTGCCAGCAGTTCCCAAACCGACAGGGAGATTGAAGCTTTCTTT
many,TRBJ2-7,TRBD2,TRBV12-3/TRBV12-4,CASSLSGGNEYEQYF,TGTGCCAGCAGTTTGAGCGGGGGGAACGAGTACGAGCAGTACTTC
many,TRBJ2-7,TRBD2,TRBV9,CASSVATGGPAPTYEQYF,TGTGCCAGCAGCGTAGCTACGGGGGGGCCTGCACCGACCTACGAGCAGTACTTC
many,TRBJ1-1,NA,TRBV28,CASSEARATEAFF,TGTGCCAGCAGCGAGGCCAGGGCGACGGAAGCTTTCTTT
many,TRBJ1-2,TRBD1,TRBV6-1,CASSQQGDGYTF,TGTGCCAGCAGCCAACAGGGGGATGGCTACACCTTC
many,TRBJ2-5,NA,TRBV2,CASMRGAPGTQYF,TGTGCCAGCATGAGGGGAGCCCCCGGGACCCAGTACTTC
many,TRBJ2-2,TRBD1,TRBV7-3,CASSWGTGVANTGELFF,TGTGCCAGCAGCTGGGGGACAGGGGTAGCGAACACCGGGGAGCTGTTTTTT
many,TRBJ2-5,NA,TRBV20-1,CSAIPSGGDQYF,TGCAGTGCTATACCCTCGGGTGGTGACCAGTACTTC
many,TRBJ1-2,NA,TRBV6-1,CATKGGGDYGYTF,TGTGCCACTAAGGGCGGGGGCGACTATGGCTACACCTTC
many,TRBJ1-5,TRBD1,TRBV7-8,CASSLSGTGRNQPQHF,TGTGCCAGCAGCTTAAGTGGGACAGGGCGGAATCAGCCCCAGCATTTT
NA,TRBJ1-5,TRBD1,TRBV6-5,CASSFTPGQFNQPQHF,TGTGCCAGCTCGTTTACTCCGGGACAGTTCAATCAGCCCCAGCATTTT
many,TRBJ2-5,NA,TRBV29-1,CSGRRGGQETQYF,TGCAGCGGTAGGAGAGGGGGCCAAGAGACCCAGTACTTC
many,TRBJ2-7,NA,TRBV6-1,CASTGQGNEQYF,TGTGCCAGCACCGGGCAAGGGAACGAGCAGTACTTC
many,TRBJ2-5,NA,TRBV6-1,CASSEGNGGWETQYF,TGTGCCAGCAGTGAAGGCAACGGGGGTTGGGAGACCCAGTACTTC
once,TRBJ2-7,NA,TRBV28,CASSPGALKGYEQYF,TGTGCCAGCAGCCCCGGGGCGCTAAAAGGTTACGAGCAGTACTTC
few,TRBJ1-3,TRBD1,TRBV9,CASSVTTGAGSGNTIYF,TGTGCCAGCAGCGTTACGACAGGGGCTGGCTCTGGAAACACCATATATTTT
many,TRBJ2-2,NA,TRBV20-1,CSARAFGGTGELFF,TGCAGTGCTAGAGCGTTTGGAGGCACCGGGGAGCTGTTTTTT
many,TRBJ2-7,TRBD1,TRBV5-1,CASSSGQVNYEQYF,TGCGCCAGCAGCTCAGGACAGGTTAACTACGAGCAGTACTTC
many,TRBJ2-7,TRBD1,TRBV29-1,CSVDGRRTGAGSSYEQYF,TGCAGCGTAGATGGGCGTAGGACAGGGGCTGGAAGTTCCTACGAGCAGTACTTC
many,TRBJ2-6,NA,TRBV28,CASSPGDTGANVLTF,TGTGCCAGCAGTCCCGGGGATACTGGGGCCAACGTCCTGACTTTC